This paragraph covers one TCR beta chain sequence. Antigen specificity is unknown. Terminally differentiated effector memory CD45RA+ cells were excluded by CCR7 positive selection of CD45RO-negative cells. All of the donors resided in Nashville, Tennessee, and each was a Caucasian adult. Only in-frame clones appear in the TCRdb table, and some are missing; sequencing was by immunoSEQ multiplex PCR. The sample records about 2 million clones, less than 95% being singletons. V shed 1 base, J shed 7 bases, and the junction held 8 bases outside the gene matches. CDR1 is SEHNR, CDR2 FQNEAQ, per germline (reference sequence). This CDR3 region has 16 residues. The record originates from a study of shared clonotypes between healthy human individuals. Study results and limitations: Researchers found naive subsets generally carried larger estimated richness than memory subsets.

The chain couples TRBV7-9 to TRBJ2-1; 9 bases map to TRBD2. What was sequenced was naive CD8+ T cells sorted from blood. This TCR came from a man younger than 35 in good health. The DNA of the CDR3 is TGTGCCAGCAGCTTAGATGGTAGCGGGAGTAGTAATGAGCAGTTCTTC. It yields the protein CASSLDGSGSSNEQFF. The variable domain in full, with the rest retrieved from reference TRBV7-9 and TRBJ2-1, is DTGVSQNPRHKITKRGQNVTFRCDPISEHNRLYWYRQTLGQGPEFLTYFQNEAQLEKSRLLSDRFSAERPKGSFSTLEIQRTEQGDSAMYLCASSLDGSGSSNEQFFGPGTRLTVL.